This TCR beta chain came from a study of T cell repertoires in ileal Crohn's disease. Background on the study: Postoperative therapy was given to about half: roughly twelve thiopurines, 15 to 20 anti-TNF agents.

A few counts support this clone. Its antigen remains unknown. Germline loops: CDR1 SGHNT, CDR2 YYREEE (reference sequence). V was clipped by 2 bases and J by 4 bases, with 10 bases between them. This CDR3 comprises 14 residues. Clones were read by immunoSEQ multiplex PCR, and TCRdb kept only the in-frame ones, dropping some. The data show some 30,000 clones, with about three quarters seen just once and roughly 5.4% held by the top ten. Adults with ileal or ileocolonic Crohn's disease and an indication for resection were eligible. Overall study findings and caveats: Mucosal expansions were suggested to be mainly CD8 T cells.

The chain joins TRBV5-4 to TRBJ1-3, with D maybe TRBD1 (5 bases). This TCR came from an adult with Crohn's disease. Sequencing used ileal tissue. The DNA of the CDR3 is TGTGCCAGCAGCTTTACAGGTTACGGAAACACCATATATTTT. Protein sequence: CASSFTGYGNTIYF.